Reported below is one T cell receptor beta chain. The antigen is undetermined. Reverse transcription of all isolated RNA meant that expressed TCRB transcripts were sequenced. The method was immunoSEQ multiplex PCR; TCRdb's version includes in-frame clones alone and lacks a portion of them. The data hold 95,000 to 150,000 clones, with 17% observed a single time. This sample is drawn from a study of beta chain features in type 1 diabetes. Study-wide context: The number of sorted cells examined across all samples was 107,917,701.

Study-level results: Patients with Type 1 diabetes showed moderately but significantly shorter TCRB CDR3s in all four CD4+ subsets. Insertions were fewer and deletions more numerous at VDJ junctions in type 1 diabetes patients.

Trimming removed 0 bases at V and 5 bases at J, with 9 bases between. The CDR3 is 13 residues long. From germline, CDR1 is GTSNPN and CDR2 SVGIG (reference sequence). Sorting based on CD45RO/CCR7/CD25/CD127/CD95/CD27 separated CD4+ naive, central memory, regulatory and stem cell-like memory cells. Purities in excess of 95% were seen in all sorted populations. The J gene is TRBJ2-3, the V gene TRBV30; D may correspond to TRBD1 or TRBD2 (5 bases each). The sample was central memory CD4+ T cells from blood. This TCR was recovered from a man aged 18-30 years with type 1 diabetes. CDR3 nucleotides: TGTGCCTGGAGTGTCCGGGGACGAGATACGCAGTATTTT. This encodes CAWSVRGRDTQYF.